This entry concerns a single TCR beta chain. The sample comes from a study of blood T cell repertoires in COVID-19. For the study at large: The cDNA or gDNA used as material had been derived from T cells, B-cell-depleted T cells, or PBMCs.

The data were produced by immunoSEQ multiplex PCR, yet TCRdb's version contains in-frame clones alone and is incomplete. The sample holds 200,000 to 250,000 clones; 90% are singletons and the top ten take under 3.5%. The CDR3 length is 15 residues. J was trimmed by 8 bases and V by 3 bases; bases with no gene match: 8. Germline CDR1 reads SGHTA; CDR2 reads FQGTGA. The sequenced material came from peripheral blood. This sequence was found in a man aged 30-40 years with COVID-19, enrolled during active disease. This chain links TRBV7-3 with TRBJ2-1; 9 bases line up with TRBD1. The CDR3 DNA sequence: TGTGCCAGCAGCTTCAACAGGGGGCAGATGGATGAGCAGTTCTTC. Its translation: CASSFNRGQMDEQFF. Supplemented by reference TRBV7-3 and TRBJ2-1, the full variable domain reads GAGVSQTPSNKVTEKGKYVELRCDPISGHTALYWYRQSLGQGPEFLIYFQGTGAADDSGLPNDRFFAVRPEGSVSTLKIQRTERGDSAVYLCASSFNRGQMDEQFFGPGTRLTVL.